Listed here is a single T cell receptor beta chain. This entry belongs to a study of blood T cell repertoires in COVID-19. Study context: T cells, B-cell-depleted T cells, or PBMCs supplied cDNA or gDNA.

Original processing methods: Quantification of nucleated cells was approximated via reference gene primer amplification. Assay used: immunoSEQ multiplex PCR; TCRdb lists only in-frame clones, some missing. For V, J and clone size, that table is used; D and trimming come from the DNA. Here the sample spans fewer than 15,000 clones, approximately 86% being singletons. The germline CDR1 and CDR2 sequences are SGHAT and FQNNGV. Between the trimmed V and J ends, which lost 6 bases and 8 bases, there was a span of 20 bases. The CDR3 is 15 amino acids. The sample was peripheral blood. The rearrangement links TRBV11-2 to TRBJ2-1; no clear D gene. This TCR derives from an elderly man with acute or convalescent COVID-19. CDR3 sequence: CASSSLGPEGYEQFF. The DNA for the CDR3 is TGTGCCAGCAGTTCTTTGGGCCCTGAAGGCTATGAGCAGTTCTTC.